This T cell receptor beta chain is drawn from a study of beta chain features in type 1 diabetes. The entirety of the isolated RNA underwent reverse transcription, so expressed TCRB transcripts were sequenced. Sequencing was performed with immunoSEQ multiplex PCR; in TCRdb, only in-frame clones are kept and a portion is missing. The sample includes fewer than 400,000 clones, under 8.5% of them seen just once. Deletions cut 2 bases from V and 5 bases from J, with 10 bases between. This CDR3 spans 13 amino acids. Germline lookup yields CDR1 MGHDK and CDR2 SYGVNS. The J gene is TRBJ2-7, the V gene TRBV25-1; D gene uncertain. The sequenced material came from central memory CD4+ T cells from blood. The TCR originated in a woman aged 18-29 years in good health. Here the CDR3 DNA reads TGTGCCAGCAGTGAAAGGAGCCGAAACGAGCAGTACTTC. Amino acids: CASSERSRNEQYF.